The 21 T cell receptor beta chains presented below share a single source sample, sequenced in a study of cytomegalovirus exposure and HLA in healthy donors. It was with 60 Vbeta and 13 Jbeta primers that the PCR ran. Clones were read by immunoSEQ multiplex PCR, and TCRdb kept only the in-frame ones, dropping some. The sample holds tens of thousands of clones, roughly 80% seen once. Sequenced sample: PBMCs. These receptors originate from a woman aged 25-40 years in good health and CMV-seronegative.

The V gene is TRBV5-4, the J gene TRBJ2-2, with 8 bases that match TRBD1. Trimming removed 4 bases from V and 1 base from J; junction bases left unmatched: 3. CDR3 length: 15 residues. Germline V gene data show CDR1 as SGHNT and CDR2 as YYREEE (reference sequence). The CDR3 reads CASSQDRVNTGELFF. CDR3 DNA: TGTGCCAGCAGCCAGGACAGGGTGAACACCGGGGAGCTGTTTTTT.

V and J are TRBV19 and TRBJ1-2, with TRBD1 matching over 7 bases. The CDR3 sequence is 16 residues long. The junction had 8 bases not matched to a gene; V was cut back by 1 base and J by 3 bases. Per the germline V gene, CDR1 is LNHDA and CDR2 is SQIVND (reference sequence). The CDR3 protein is CASSIVGDSFHYGYTF. CDR3 in DNA: TGTGCCAGTAGTATAGTAGGGGACAGCTTCCACTATGGCTACACCTTC. Based on the CDR3 plus reference TRBV19 and TRBJ1-2, the full variable domain is DGGITQSPKYLFRKEGQNVTLSCEQNLNHDAMYWYRQDPGQGLRLIYYSQIVNDFQKGDIAEGYSVSREKKESFPLTVTSAQKNPTAFYLCASSIVGDSFHYGYTFGSGTRLTVV.

The J gene is TRBJ2-1, the V gene TRBV5-8; 7 bases align to TRBD2. Trimming at V came to 3 bases and at J to 7 bases, leaving 16 bases not matched to a gene. The length of the CDR3 is 17 residues. In germline, CDR1 is SGHTS, CDR2 YDEGEE. The CDR3 nucleotides read TGTGCCAGCAGCTACGCCGGGGACGGGGAGGGTTTTAATGAGCAGTTCTTC. It codes for CASSYAGDGEGFNEQFF.

J is TRBJ1-2 and V is TRBV5-1; 8 nucleotides match TRBD1. The ends lost 1 base at V and 8 bases at J; junction bases unmatched: 10. There are 15 residues in the CDR3. Germline V lookup: CDR1 SGHRS, CDR2 YFSETQ. The CDR3 DNA follows: TGCGCCAGCAGCTTGACCCTCCAGGGGGCGGAGGGCTACACCTTC. Amino acids: CASSLTLQGAEGYTF.

This chain joins TRBV21-1 and TRBJ1-3. TRBV21-1 is listed as a pseudogene. CDR3 length: 17 residues. The CDR3 region is CASSKEQSGVRGNTIYF. The CDR3 DNA sequence: TGTGCCAGCAGCAAAGAACAGTCCGGGGTGCGAGGAAACACCATATATTTT.

The chain uses TRBV5-4 and TRBJ2-7, with a possible D match to TRBD2 (5 bases). From germline, CDR1 is SGHNT and CDR2 YYREEE (reference sequence). CDR3 length: 14 residues. V lost 0 bases and J 1 base, leaving 8 bases between the germline ends. The CDR3 bases are TGTGCCAGCAGCTTGGAGTCGGGGTCCTACGAGCAGTACTTC. Its protein is CASSLESGSYEQYF.

The chain recombines TRBV4-3 with TRBJ2-7, with 9 bases aligning to TRBD1. The CDR3 is 14 residues long. The germline V gene has CDR1 LGHNA and CDR2 YSLEER. With 5 bases clipped from V and 3 bases from J, the junction kept 5 bases outside the gene matches. This CDR3 reads CASSIGTGYYEQYF. CDR3 DNA: TGCGCCAGCAGCATCGGGACAGGGTACTACGAGCAGTACTTC.

The rearrangement joins TRBV6-1 to TRBJ1-2; tentatively, D is TRBD1 (5 bases). The CDR3 length is 13 residues. Germline lookup yields CDR1 MNHNS and CDR2 SASEGT. The V end lost 6 bases, the J end lost 2 bases, and 10 bases lay between the germline ends. The CDR3 spells CASSRQSNYGYTF. CDR3 DNA: TGTGCCAGCAGCCGACAGTCAAACTATGGCTACACCTTC.

V is TRBV18 and J is TRBJ1-5; D remains unclear. Germline lookup yields CDR1 KGHSH and CDR2 LQKENI. The ends were cut back, 3 bases at V and 12 bases at J, with 12 bases in the middle. This CDR3 spans 12 amino acids. The CDR3 reads CASSPGRRDQHF. The CDR3 nucleotides read TGTGCCAGCTCACCGGGCAGGAGGGACCAGCATTTT.

The rearrangement joins TRBV2 to TRBJ2-4; TRBD1 aligns across 11 bases. Germline V gene lookup returns CDR1 SNHLY and CDR2 FYNNEI. The V segment lost 6 bases and the J segment 2 bases; nucleotides outside the gene matches: 15. This CDR3 has 19 amino acids. The DNA for the CDR3 is TGTGCCAGCAGCGTAGGGGAGGACAGGGGGCTGGGGACCAAAAACATTCAGTACTTC. Translated, it gives CASSVGEDRGLGTKNIQYF. Full variable domain (rest looked up from reference TRBV2 and TRBJ2-4): EPEVTQTPSHQVTQMGQEVILRCVPISNHLYFYWYRQILGQKVEFLVSFYNNEISEKSEIFDDQFSVERPDGSNFTLKIRSTKLEDSAMYFCASSVGEDRGLGTKNIQYFGAGTRLSVL.

In its sample, this clone was seen once. The chain joins TRBV27 to TRBJ2-1; D may be TRBD1 (6 bases). V was trimmed by 5 bases and J by 6 bases, leaving 11 bases between them. The CDR3 sequence is 13 residues long. The germline CDR1 and CDR2 sequences are MNHEY and SMNVEV (reference sequence). The CDR3 sequence is CASSPRTVNEQFF. As DNA, the CDR3 is TGTGCCAGCAGTCCTCGGACAGTCAATGAGCAGTTCTTC.

V usage is TRBV7-6 and J usage is TRBJ1-3; 10 nucleotides align to TRBD1. Trimming removed 5 bases from V and 1 base from J; junction bases left unmatched: 8. The CDR3 runs 17 residues. Germline CDR1 SGHVS, CDR2 FNYEAQ. In nucleotides, the CDR3 is TGTGCCAGCAGCGGATACCGGGACAGGGGATCTGGAAACACCATATATTTT. It translates to CASSGYRDRGSGNTIYF.

The chain uses TRBV11-2 and TRBJ1-6, with D uncertain. The CDR3 contains 15 residues. Looked up from germline, CDR1 is SGHAT and CDR2 is FQNNGV. Trimming shortened V by 1 base and J by 7 bases, and 11 bases separated the two germline ends. CDR3 DNA: TGTGCCAGCAGCTTAGTGGACGCGGGGAATTCACCCCTCCACTTT. It encodes CASSLVDAGNSPLHF.

This chain joins TRBV5-1 and TRBJ1-5, with TRBD1 matching 9 bases. V was pared by 4 bases and J by 7 bases, with 9 bases of the junction left unmatched. The CDR3 runs to 15 residues. Germline assignment: CDR1 SGHRS and CDR2 YFSETQ. The CDR3, as DNA: TGCGCCAGCAGCCCGGGGACAGGGTTAGGGCAGCCCCAGCATTTT. This translates into CASSPGTGLGQPQHF. Filled out from reference TRBV5-1 and TRBJ1-5, the complete variable domain reads KAGVTQTPRYLIKTRGQQVTLSCSPISGHRSVSWYQQTPGQGLQFLFEYFSETQRNKGNFPGRFSGRQFSNSRSEMNVSTLELGDSALYLCASSPGTGLGQPQHFGDGTRLSIL.

V and J are TRBV6-5 and TRBJ2-1; TRBD1 matches 7 bases. Trimming cost V 8 bases and J 8 bases; bases outside gene matches: 6. The V gene's germline CDR1 is MNHEY and CDR2 SVGAGI. The CDR3 is 12 residues long. The CDR3 coding sequence is TGTGCCAGCCAGGGGGATGGCCATGAGCAGTTCTTC. It codes for CASQGDGHEQFF.

The chain combines TRBV6-4 with TRBJ1-1, with D unclear. V shed 4 bases and J shed 3 bases, with 27 bases lying between them. CDR1 and CDR2 from the germline V gene are MRHNA and SNTAGT. The CDR3 totals 19 residues. CDR3 sequence: CASSVSITDEIMMDTEAFF. CDR3 coding DNA: TGTGCCAGCAGTGTGAGCATCACAGATGAAATAATGATGGACACTGAAGCTTTCTTT.

The chain links TRBV28 to TRBJ1-3; TRBD1 might be the D (6 bases). Germline V gene sequence: CDR1 MDHEN, CDR2 SYDVKM. Trimming removed 4 bases at V and 9 bases at J, with 25 bases between. CDR3 length: 17 residues. CDR3 region: CASSSPSQGPAFGTIYF. CDR3 DNA: TGTGCCAGCAGTTCCCCCTCACAGGGCCCCGCCTTTGGCACCATATATTTT. The full variable domain, with the rest looked up from reference TRBV28 and TRBJ1-3, is DVKVTQSSRYLVKRTGEKVFLECVQDMDHENMFWYRQDPGLGLRLIYFSYDVKMKEKGDIPEGYSVSREKKERFSLILESASTNQTSMYLCASSSPSQGPAFGTIYFGEGSWLTVV.

The CDR3 DNA is TGTGCCAGCAGTTTATTACGGCTTTGGGGGGAAAATGAAAAACTGTTTTTT. Translation gives CASSLLRLWGENEKLFF. The V gene is TRBV28, the J gene TRBJ1-4; D is possibly TRBD1 (5 bases). There are 17 residues in the CDR3. The germline V and J ends were trimmed by 1 base and 5 bases, with 17 bases remaining between them. Germline V lookup: CDR1 MDHEN, CDR2 SYDVKM.

This clone was counted a few times. The chain has TRBV15 and TRBJ2-1; perhaps TRBD1 as D (7 bases). CDR3 size: 16 residues. Trimming shortened V by 0 bases and J by 6 bases, and 15 bases separated the two germline ends. CDR1 and CDR2 (germline): LNHNV, YYDKDF (reference sequence). The CDR3 bases are TGTGCCACCAGCAGAGATTCGGGGGACAGTCCCAATGAGCAGTTCTTC. It codes for CATSRDSGDSPNEQFF.

The gene calls are TRBV11-2 and TRBJ2-5, with D tentatively TRBD1 (6 bases). V lost 0 bases, J lost 5 bases, and 19 bases lay in between. The CDR3 contains 17 residues. Germline lookup yields CDR1 SGHAT and CDR2 FQNNGV. The CDR3 is CASSLDYRTVSWETQYF. The CDR3 DNA reads TGTGCCAGCAGCTTAGATTACAGGACAGTGTCCTGGGAGACCCAGTACTTC.

The gene calls are TRBV15 and TRBJ1-6; no definite D call. This CDR3 contains 15 residues. Germline values: CDR1 LNHNV, CDR2 YYDKDF (reference sequence). Trimming removed 3 bases at V and 2 bases at J, with 8 bases between. The CDR3 protein is CATSSGGAYNSPLHF. The CDR3 DNA reads TGTGCCACCAGCAGTGGCGGGGCCTATAATTCACCCCTCCACTTT. The variable domain in full, with the rest retrieved from reference TRBV15 and TRBJ1-6, is DAMVIQNPRYQVTQFGKPVTLSCSQTLNHNVMYWYQQKSSQAPKLLFHYYDKDFNNEADTPDNFQSRRPNTSFCFLDIRSPGLGDTAMYLCATSSGGAYNSPLHFGNGTRLTVT.